This is a list of T cell receptor beta chains from one sample in a study of blood T cell repertoires in COVID-19. The data were produced by immunoSEQ multiplex PCR, yet TCRdb's version contains in-frame clones alone and is incomplete. The table has 110,000 or so clones, around 83% seen once; the top ten hold around 6%. The sample consisted of peripheral blood. All receptors come from a woman aged 60-75 years with COVID-19, enrolled during active disease. CDR3s include the opening cysteine and the closing phenylalanine or tryptophan. D genes are given only for firm matches. Part of the rows lack a size; the others show once, few, many or a class for expanded clones.

D: NA; V: TRBV7-2; J: TRBJ2-2; size: NA; DNA: TGTGCCAGCAGCTTAGCCAGGGATACCGGGGAGCTGTTTTTT; CDR3: CASSLARDTGELFF
D: NA; V: TRBV2; J: TRBJ1-6; size: NA; DNA: TGTGCCAGCAGTCTTGGACAGAAAGATTCACCCCTCCACTTT; CDR3: CASSLGQKDSPLHF
D: NA; V: TRBV14; J: TRBJ2-7; size: NA; DNA: TGTGCCAGCAGCCAAGCTTCCGGGTTTAGTTACGAGCAGTACTTC; CDR3: CASSQASGFSYEQYF
D: NA; V: TRBV7-9; J: TRBJ1-5; size: few; DNA: TGTGCCAGCAGCTTGGCGGGTGACAATCAGCCCCAGCATTTT; CDR3: CASSLAGDNQPQHF
D: NA; V: TRBV4-3; J: TRBJ1-1; size: NA; DNA: TGCGCCAGCAGCCAAGATTACGGGGGGGAGAACACTGAAGCTTTCTTT; CDR3: CASSQDYGGENTEAFF
D: NA; V: TRBV2; J: TRBJ1-1; size: once; DNA: TGTGCCAGTAACAGGTATAGGAGCACTGAAGCTTTCTTT; CDR3: CASNRYRSTEAFF
D: TRBD1; V: TRBV12-3/TRBV12-4; J: TRBJ1-2; size: NA; DNA: TGTGCCAGCAGTCCCCGGACAGGGTATGGCTACACCTTC; CDR3: CASSPRTGYGYTF
D: NA; V: TRBV6-6; J: TRBJ2-5; size: few; DNA: TGTGCCAGCAGCAGGGACCAAGAGACCCAGTACTTC; CDR3: CASSRDQETQYF
D: NA; V: TRBV12-3/TRBV12-4; J: TRBJ1-1; size: NA; DNA: TGTGCCAGCAGTTACGGACAGAACACTGAAGCTTTCTTT; CDR3: CASSYGQNTEAFF
D: NA; V: TRBV2; J: TRBJ1-1; size: NA; DNA: TGTGCCAGCAGTGAAACAGGGCAGGCTGAAGCTTTCTTT; CDR3: CASSETGQAEAFF
D: TRBD2; V: TRBV4-3; J: TRBJ2-5; size: NA; DNA: TGCGCCAGCAGCCAAGACGCGGGGGGCGAGACCCAGTACTTC; CDR3: CASSQDAGGETQYF
D: TRBD1; V: TRBV4-1; J: TRBJ1-6; size: NA; DNA: TGCGCCAGCAGCCGGGACAGGGCTAATTCACCCCTCCACTTT; CDR3: CASSRDRANSPLHF
D: NA; V: TRBV18; J: TRBJ2-1; size: NA; DNA: TGTGCCAGCTCACCACCGTCGCAGAGCGCCTACAATGAGCAGTTCTTC; CDR3: CASSPPSQSAYNEQFF
D: TRBD2; V: TRBV10-2; J: TRBJ2-1; size: NA; DNA: TGCGCCAGCAGTGAGTTTACTAGCGGGGGGCTGGATGAGCAGTTCTTC; CDR3: CASSEFTSGGLDEQFF
D: NA; V: TRBV7-3; J: TRBJ2-3; size: NA; DNA: TGTGCCAGCAGCTTATTTGGTCGGGGTAGCACAGATACGCAGTATTTT; CDR3: CASSLFGRGSTDTQYF
D: NA; V: TRBV19; J: TRBJ1-3; size: many; DNA: TGTGCCAGTCGTACTCGAAACACCATATATTTT; CDR3: CASRTRNTIYF
D: NA; V: TRBV6-1; J: TRBJ1-5; size: few; DNA: TGTGCCAGCAGTGAACAGGGGCTATATAGCAATCAGCCCCAGCATTTT; CDR3: CASSEQGLYSNQPQHF
D: NA; V: TRBV7-9; J: TRBJ1-1; size: NA; DNA: TGTGCCAGCAGACCACATTACATGAACACTGAAGCTTTCTTT; CDR3: CASRPHYMNTEAFF
D: TRBD2; V: TRBV9; J: TRBJ2-2; size: once; DNA: TGTGCCAGCAGCGTAAGGGGGACTAGCGGGACCGGGGAGCTGTTTTTT; CDR3: CASSVRGTSGTGELFF
D: TRBD1; V: TRBV18; J: TRBJ1-1; size: NA; DNA: TGTGCCAGCTCACCCAGGGACAGTGAAGCTTTCTTT; CDR3: CASSPRDSEAFF
D: NA; V: TRBV11-2; J: TRBJ2-7; size: NA; DNA: TGTGCCAGCAGTCCGCAGCGAACCTACGAGCAGTACTTC; CDR3: CASSPQRTYEQYF
D: NA; V: TRBV11-2; J: TRBJ1-2; size: NA; DNA: TGTGCCAGCAACCAAGGTTTACAGAGCTATGGCTACACCTTC; CDR3: CASNQGLQSYGYTF
D: NA; V: TRBV19; J: TRBJ1-1; size: NA; DNA: TGTGCCAGTAGTATAAGAGGGCTGAACACTGAAGCTTTCTTT; CDR3: CASSIRGLNTEAFF
D: TRBD1; V: TRBV19; J: TRBJ1-2; size: NA; DNA: TGTGCCAGTAGTACCGGGACAGGGAACAACTATGGCTACACCTTC; CDR3: CASSTGTGNNYGYTF
D: TRBD2; V: TRBV9; J: TRBJ2-5; size: NA; DNA: TGTGCCAGCAGCGCCCTGACTAGCGGGGGGGCCGAAGGAGAGACCCAGTACTTC; CDR3: CASSALTSGGAEGETQYF
D: TRBD1; V: TRBV6-6; J: TRBJ1-2; size: NA; DNA: TGTGCCAGCAGCACCCGTGGACAGGGTACAGGCTACACCTTC; CDR3: CASSTRGQGTGYTF
D: NA; V: TRBV7-2; J: TRBJ1-2; size: NA; DNA: TGTGCCAGCAGCTTATGGGCCCATGGCTACACCTTC; CDR3: CASSLWAHGYTF
D: NA; V: TRBV7-6; J: TRBJ1-3; size: once; DNA: TGTGCCAGCAGCTTGAGGACAGACCCCTCTGGAAACACCATATATTTT; CDR3: CASSLRTDPSGNTIYF
D: NA; V: TRBV2; J: TRBJ1-2; size: NA; DNA: TGTGCCAACACTGGCTACACCTTC; CDR3: CANTGYTF
D: NA; V: TRBV5-5; J: TRBJ1-3; size: NA; DNA: TGTGCCAGCAGCGGCGGGTCGGGCAGCTCTGGAAACACCATATATTTT; CDR3: CASSGGSGSSGNTIYF